A selection of T cell receptor beta chains follows, all from one sample in a study of blood T cell repertoires in COVID-19. Here immunoSEQ multiplex PCR was the method, and the copy in TCRdb shows in-frame clones only, minus some. The sample has under 200,000 clones, approximately 91% seen once. The specimen was PBMCs or T cells enriched from blood (not recorded which). Receptors originate from a woman aged 18-29 years who had recovered from COVID-19. CDR3s include the opening cysteine and the closing phenylalanine or tryptophan. D genes are given only for firm matches. Size values are once, few and many counts, or a class for expanded clones, and some rows have none.

D gene	V gene	clone size	J gene	CDR3 DNA	CDR3 protein
-	TRBV6-5	-	TRBJ2-7	TGTGCCAGCAGTTATTCTCAGGGCTCCTACGAGCAGTACTTC	CASSYSQGSYEQYF
-	TRBV18	-	TRBJ2-5	TGTGCCAGCTCAAAGAGTGACACTCAAGAGACCCAGTACTTC	CASSKSDTQETQYF
TRBD2	TRBV2	once	TRBJ2-2	TGTGCCAGCAGTGACGCTAGCGGAGCGGCGAACACCGGGGAGCTGTTTTTT	CASSDASGAANTGELFF
TRBD2	TRBV5-6	-	TRBJ2-2	TGTGCCAGCAGCTTGGGGCTAGCGGGAGGGCCAGAGCTGTTTTTT	CASSLGLAGGPELFF
TRBD2	TRBV28	-	TRBJ2-5	TGTGCCAGCAGCCGGGGCGGGAGCGAAGAGACCCAGTACTTC	CASSRGGSEETQYF
-	TRBV14	-	TRBJ1-1	TGTGCCAGCAGCCAAGATTTCGGGGGGCGCGGAGCTTTCTTT	CASSQDFGGRGAFF
TRBD1	TRBV25-1	-	TRBJ1-4	TGTGCCAGCAGTGAATCCAGACAGGGGCTGGGTGAAAAACTGTTTTTT	CASSESRQGLGEKLFF
-	TRBV15	-	TRBJ1-5	TGTGCCACCAGCAGAGAGATGCGTCAGCCCCAGCATTTT	CATSREMRQPQHF
-	TRBV6-1	-	TRBJ1-1	TGTGCCAGCAGTGGGGCTTTCGGACAGATGAACACTGAAGCTTTCTTT	CASSGAFGQMNTEAFF
TRBD1	TRBV2	once	TRBJ1-5	TGTGCCAGCAATATGGAAAGAGGGGGCCCCCAGCATTTT	CASNMERGGPQHF
TRBD2	TRBV4-2	once	TRBJ2-1	TGTGCCAGCGGGACTAGCGGCCCAAAGCAGTTCTTC	CASGTSGPKQFF
-	TRBV14	few	TRBJ2-7	TGTGCCAGCAGCCAAAGGGCCCCCCGCGGGGCTTCCGAGCAGTACTTC	CASSQRAPRGASEQYF
-	TRBV5-1	-	TRBJ1-1	TGCGCCAGCAGCGTGACACTTATGAACACTGAAGCTTTCTTT	CASSVTLMNTEAFF
-	TRBV6-5	once	TRBJ1-4	TGTGCCAGCAGACGTAGGACAGCGCGAGAGGAGTTTTTT	CASRRRTAREEFF
-	TRBV19	-	TRBJ2-7	TGTGCCAGTAGTCCTTCGGTCTCCCGGGGTACCCTCTCCTACTACGAGCAGTACTTC	CASSPSVSRGTLSYYEQYF
TRBD2	TRBV27	-	TRBJ2-2	TGTGCCAGCAGTTACTCCCTAGCGGGCAGTGGGACCGGGGAGCTGTTTTTT	CASSYSLAGSGTGELFF
-	TRBV6-5	-	TRBJ1-2	TGTGCCAGCAGGATGGACAGTCTTTATGGCTACACCTTC	CASRMDSLYGYTF
-	TRBV11-2	-	TRBJ1-1	TGTGCCAGCAGCCCGGGGGGGCGGGAAGCTTTCTTT	CASSPGGREAFF
TRBD2	TRBV4-1	-	TRBJ2-5	TGCGCCAGCAGCCAGCCCACTAGCGGGACCCGAGAGACCCAGTACTTC	CASSQPTSGTRETQYF
-	TRBV5-4	-	TRBJ2-1	TGTGCCAGCAGCGGAGGATCTGGGGGGAGGTTAACGAATGAGCAGTTCTTC	CASSGGSGGRLTNEQFF
TRBD2	TRBV7-3	few	TRBJ2-3	TGTGCCACTTTTACCCCCCCCGGGAGGACAGATACGCAGTATTTT	CATFTPPGRTDTQYF
-	TRBV15	-	TRBJ2-7	TGTGCCACCAGCAGGGGAGCGGGCTACGAGCAGTACTTC	CATSRGAGYEQYF
-	TRBV7-6	-	TRBJ2-7	TGTGCCAGCAGCTTAACATGGACAGCCGCGAACTCCTACGAGCAGTACTTC	CASSLTWTAANSYEQYF
TRBD1	TRBV5-1	-	TRBJ1-4	TGCGCCAGCAGCTTGCTCAGGGGGCAGAATGAAAAACTGTTTTTT	CASSLLRGQNEKLFF
TRBD1	TRBV29-1	once	TRBJ1-2	TGCAGCGTCCCGTGGGTGGGACAGGGTTTAAAGGAAGATGGCTACACCTTC	CSVPWVGQGLKEDGYTF
TRBD1	TRBV15	-	TRBJ2-5	TGTGCCACCAGCCGCACAGGGGGCTTCCAAGAGACCCAGTACTTC	CATSRTGGFQETQYF
TRBD2	TRBV5-1	-	TRBJ2-3	TGCGCCAGCAGCCTAGCGGGAGGAGGTACAGATACGCAGTATTTT	CASSLAGGGTDTQYF